A selection of T cell receptor beta chains follows, all from one sample in a study of cytomegalovirus exposure and HLA in healthy donors. The protocol was immunoSEQ multiplex PCR, while the TCRdb copy is restricted to in-frame clones and leaves out a portion. The sample has 210,000 or so clones, around four fifths seen once. Material for sequencing was PBMCs. The source is a woman between 40 and 50 years old in good health and CMV-seronegative. The CDR3 runs from the conserved cysteine through the conserved F or W. Fields, in order: J gene, D gene, clone size, V gene, CDR3 DNA, CDR3 protein. The D gene is left open where the match is weak. For some rows the clone size is stated as once, few or many, or as a class when expanded; others skip it.

j_gene: TRBJ1-2; d_gene: NA; abundance: NA; v_gene: TRBV4-2; CDR3nt: TGTGCCAGCAGCCAAGATTGGGGAACAGACAGGCCCGTCTATGGCTACACCTTC; CDR3aa: CASSQDWGTDRPVYGYTF
j_gene: TRBJ1-1; d_gene: NA; abundance: NA; v_gene: TRBV2; CDR3nt: TGTGCCAGCATGAGAACGACGGGTTCGGACACTGAAGCTTTCTTT; CDR3aa: CASMRTTGSDTEAFF
j_gene: TRBJ2-3; d_gene: TRBD2; abundance: NA; v_gene: TRBV5-1; CDR3nt: TGCGCCAGCAGCTTGCTAGCGGGGGAGGGAGATACGCAGTATTTT; CDR3aa: CASSLLAGEGDTQYF
j_gene: TRBJ1-3; d_gene: NA; abundance: NA; v_gene: TRBV5-6; CDR3nt: TGTGCCAGCAGTTTGGACAGAGGAAACACCATATATTTT; CDR3aa: CASSLDRGNTIYF
j_gene: TRBJ2-5; d_gene: NA; abundance: NA; v_gene: TRBV27; CDR3nt: TGTGCCAGCAGTTGGGGGGGCGGAGAGACCCAGTACTTC; CDR3aa: CASSWGGGETQYF
j_gene: TRBJ1-4; d_gene: TRBD1; abundance: NA; v_gene: TRBV5-6; CDR3nt: TGTGCCAGCAGCTTGGTGAAGGACAGGGGAACTAATGAAAAACTGTTTTTT; CDR3aa: CASSLVKDRGTNEKLFF
j_gene: TRBJ1-2; d_gene: NA; abundance: NA; v_gene: TRBV6-5; CDR3nt: TGTGCCAGCAGCTCCCTTTATGGCTACACCTTC; CDR3aa: CASSSLYGYTF
j_gene: TRBJ2-2; d_gene: TRBD1; abundance: NA; v_gene: TRBV7-9; CDR3nt: TGTGCCAGCAGCTCGACAGGGCCCGGGGAGCTGTTTTTT; CDR3aa: CASSSTGPGELFF
j_gene: TRBJ1-1; d_gene: NA; abundance: NA; v_gene: TRBV5-6; CDR3nt: TGTGCCAGCAGCTTGGGCAGGGTGGCCACTGAAGCTTTCTTT; CDR3aa: CASSLGRVATEAFF
j_gene: TRBJ2-5; d_gene: NA; abundance: NA; v_gene: TRBV7-6; CDR3nt: TGTGCCAGCAGCTTAGGAGGGGGGGTCGAGACCCAGTACTTC; CDR3aa: CASSLGGGVETQYF
j_gene: TRBJ2-7; d_gene: TRBD2; abundance: few; v_gene: TRBV19; CDR3nt: TGTGCCAGTAGCCTACTAGCGGGGGTACACGAGCAGTACTTC; CDR3aa: CASSLLAGVHEQYF
j_gene: TRBJ1-1; d_gene: TRBD1; abundance: once; v_gene: TRBV28; CDR3nt: TGTGCCAGCAGTTTACCGGGGACAGGGGACACTGAAGCTTTCTTT; CDR3aa: CASSLPGTGDTEAFF
j_gene: TRBJ2-1; d_gene: NA; abundance: NA; v_gene: TRBV6-1; CDR3nt: TGTGCCAGCAGTGCGGGGTCAGGACGGGGGAGATACAATGAGCAGTTCTTC; CDR3aa: CASSAGSGRGRYNEQFF
j_gene: TRBJ1-2; d_gene: TRBD1; abundance: NA; v_gene: TRBV7-2; CDR3nt: TGTGCCAGCAGCGGGAGAAGGACAGGCGACTATGGCTACACCTTC; CDR3aa: CASSGRRTGDYGYTF
j_gene: TRBJ2-3; d_gene: TRBD2; abundance: few; v_gene: TRBV4-1; CDR3nt: TGCGCCAGCAGCCAAGTCCCGACTAGCGGGGGGGCTGGAGATACGCAGTATTTT; CDR3aa: CASSQVPTSGGAGDTQYF
j_gene: TRBJ2-7; d_gene: NA; abundance: NA; v_gene: TRBV7-9; CDR3nt: TGTTCCAGCAGCTTAGTACCTTTCCTGACAGGCGCCGACGAGCAGTACTTC; CDR3aa: CSSSLVPFLTGADEQYF
j_gene: TRBJ1-3; d_gene: NA; abundance: NA; v_gene: TRBV7-2; CDR3nt: TGTGCCAGCAGCTTAGATACCGGGTTAAACACCATATATTTT; CDR3aa: CASSLDTGLNTIYF
j_gene: TRBJ1-1; d_gene: TRBD1; abundance: NA; v_gene: TRBV5-3; CDR3nt: TGTGCCAGAAGCCGACCCGACCCTCACAGGGGGTTGTTTAGGACTGAAGCTTTCTTT; CDR3aa: CARSRPDPHRGLFRTEAFF
j_gene: TRBJ1-1; d_gene: NA; abundance: NA; v_gene: TRBV28; CDR3nt: TGTGCCAGCATGGAGGGAACGACTGAAGCTTTCTTT; CDR3aa: CASMEGTTEAFF
j_gene: TRBJ1-4; d_gene: NA; abundance: once; v_gene: TRBV5-4; CDR3nt: TGTGCCAGCAGCTTAAGGGATCAGGGAGAAAAACTGTTTTTT; CDR3aa: CASSLRDQGEKLFF
j_gene: TRBJ1-6; d_gene: NA; abundance: few; v_gene: TRBV10-3; CDR3nt: TGTGCCATCAGTGTCGGGGATTCACCCCTCCACTTT; CDR3aa: CAISVGDSPLHF
j_gene: TRBJ2-1; d_gene: TRBD2; abundance: NA; v_gene: TRBV7-9; CDR3nt: TGTGCCAGCAGCTCCTTAGCGGGGGACTACAATGAGCAGTTCTTC; CDR3aa: CASSSLAGDYNEQFF
j_gene: TRBJ1-5; d_gene: NA; abundance: once; v_gene: TRBV6-6; CDR3nt: TGTGCCAGCAGTTCCCCGGATCAGCCCCAGCATTTT; CDR3aa: CASSSPDQPQHF
j_gene: TRBJ2-3; d_gene: NA; abundance: few; v_gene: TRBV2; CDR3nt: TGTGCCAGCAGTGAACTCCCCGTAGGGGCAGATACGCAGTATTTT; CDR3aa: CASSELPVGADTQYF
j_gene: TRBJ1-5; d_gene: TRBD1; abundance: few; v_gene: TRBV6-1; CDR3nt: TGTGCCAGCAGGGGACAGGGAGGCCAGCCCCAGCATTTT; CDR3aa: CASRGQGGQPQHF
j_gene: TRBJ1-1; d_gene: TRBD1; abundance: once; v_gene: TRBV4-2; CDR3nt: TGTGCCAGCAGCCACGTGGGACAGGGGGCTGAAGCTTTCTTT; CDR3aa: CASSHVGQGAEAFF
j_gene: TRBJ1-4; d_gene: NA; abundance: NA; v_gene: TRBV12-5; CDR3nt: TGTGCTAGTGCCTCGACTTCCGAAAAACTGTTTTTT; CDR3aa: CASASTSEKLFF
j_gene: TRBJ1-4; d_gene: NA; abundance: NA; v_gene: TRBV5-6; CDR3nt: TGTGCCAGCAGCTCGGGGGGACTCATCCATCATAATGAAAAACTGTTTTTT; CDR3aa: CASSSGGLIHHNEKLFF
j_gene: TRBJ1-3; d_gene: NA; abundance: NA; v_gene: TRBV13; CDR3nt: TGTGCCAGCAGCAGTCGACTAGCCCTGGGCTCTGGAAACACCATATATTTT; CDR3aa: CASSSRLALGSGNTIYF
j_gene: TRBJ1-2; d_gene: NA; abundance: NA; v_gene: TRBV9; CDR3nt: TGTGCCAGCAGCGTCGACGCGGCCAACTATGGCTACACCTTC; CDR3aa: CASSVDAANYGYTF
j_gene: TRBJ2-2; d_gene: NA; abundance: NA; v_gene: TRBV6-5; CDR3nt: TGTGCCAGCAGTTATGGGACACCTTACACCGGGGAGCTGTTTTTT; CDR3aa: CASSYGTPYTGELFF
j_gene: TRBJ2-7; d_gene: NA; abundance: NA; v_gene: TRBV6-5; CDR3nt: TGTGCCAGCACGACGGTGCCGTCGGGGGAGCAGTACTTC; CDR3aa: CASTTVPSGEQYF
j_gene: TRBJ1-1; d_gene: TRBD1; abundance: NA; v_gene: TRBV10-3; CDR3nt: TGTGCCATCAGTGACCGGACAGGTCAGAACACTGAAGCTTTCTTT; CDR3aa: CAISDRTGQNTEAFF
j_gene: TRBJ2-5; d_gene: TRBD2; abundance: NA; v_gene: TRBV7-9; CDR3nt: TGTGCCAGCAGCCCTGGCCTGCGGGGGGGTTTCCAAGAGACCCAGTACTTC; CDR3aa: CASSPGLRGGFQETQYF
j_gene: TRBJ1-1; d_gene: NA; abundance: NA; v_gene: TRBV4-2; CDR3nt: TGTGCCAGCAGCCAACTATCCCAGGTACGCGACACTGAAGCTTTCTTT; CDR3aa: CASSQLSQVRDTEAFF
j_gene: TRBJ2-1; d_gene: TRBD2; abundance: NA; v_gene: TRBV7-6; CDR3nt: TGTGCCAGCAGTACCACTAGCGGATTCCCCCGAAGCCAGTTCTTC; CDR3aa: CASSTTSGFPRSQFF
j_gene: TRBJ1-5; d_gene: TRBD1; abundance: NA; v_gene: TRBV7-9; CDR3nt: TGTGCCAGCAGCTGTCGACAGGGCCGCTATTATAGCAATCAGCCCCAGCATTTT; CDR3aa: CASSCRQGRYYSNQPQHF
j_gene: TRBJ2-7; d_gene: NA; abundance: NA; v_gene: TRBV10-3; CDR3nt: TGTGCCATCAGTGAGGAGAGTACCTACGAGCAGTACTTC; CDR3aa: CAISEESTYEQYF
j_gene: TRBJ2-3; d_gene: TRBD2; abundance: NA; v_gene: TRBV15; CDR3nt: TGTGCCACCAGCAGCCCCGGGACTAGCGGGGTTATTGATACGCAGTATTTT; CDR3aa: CATSSPGTSGVIDTQYF
j_gene: TRBJ1-2; d_gene: TRBD1; abundance: NA; v_gene: TRBV28; CDR3nt: TGTGCCAGCAGTTTAGGGACAGGAAACTTTGGCTACACCTTC; CDR3aa: CASSLGTGNFGYTF
j_gene: TRBJ1-6; d_gene: NA; abundance: NA; v_gene: TRBV19; CDR3nt: TGTGCCAGTAGTATAGAGCACAGGGCCACCTATAATTCACCCCTCCACTTT; CDR3aa: CASSIEHRATYNSPLHF